This T cell receptor (beta chain) was found in a study of blood T cell repertoires in COVID-19. As for the study in general: There were acute and convalescent COVID-19 samples, and they came from the United States, Italy and Spain. The cDNA or gDNA used as material had been derived from T cells, B-cell-depleted T cells, or PBMCs.

In germline, CDR1 is MGHRA, CDR2 YSYEKL. Germline trimming cut 6 bases from V and 6 bases from J; bases unmatched to any gene: 17. The CDR3 is 16 residues long. In the authors' workflow: Nucleated cell counts were estimated from reference gene primer amplification. Profiling relied on immunoSEQ multiplex PCR, and the TCRdb table lists in-frame clones only, not all of them. Clone size and V and J calls were adopted from that table, with D and trimming inferred from the DNA. The repertoire holds roughly 320,000 clones, roughly 85% seen once, with around 7.8% in the top ten. Material: peripheral blood. The clonotype comes from a human donor in a cohort sampled during active COVID-19. V is TRBV4-1 and J is TRBJ2-7, with TRBD2 matching 7 bases. The CDR3 spells CASRPTSAGFLSEQYF. The CDR3 DNA reads as TGCGCCAGCAGGCCCACTAGCGCGGGGTTCTTATCCGAGCAGTACTTC.